This T cell receptor beta chain is from a study of naive and memory T cell subsets. Study-wide findings and caveats: Especially in CD8 cells, naive repertoires contained a few larger clonotypes, possibly CD45RA-re-expressing memory cells. Over 85% of naive TCR sequences appeared only once, unlike memory subsets.

Both TRBC1 and TRBC2 were covered by a beta constant-region primer of two equimolar oligonucleotides. Ligated cDNA was amplified by four rounds of PCR with nested alpha and beta constant-region primers and SP2. One entry per CDR3 protein, called by TCRdb with MiXCR from the UMI-ligation and nested PCR reads. The sample contains 95,000 to 110,000 distinct CDR3 sequences, roughly 14% of which appear only once. Germline CDR1 is LGHNA and CDR2 is YNFKEQ. V lost 1 base and J lost 4, with 12 bases in between. The CDR3 consists of 15 residues. Ten or more counts support this clonotype. What it binds is unknown.

The specimen was naive CD8+ T cells from blood. This rearrangement joins TRBV4-2 to TRBJ2-3; no reliable D call. The clonotype was recovered from a human donor in good health. Here the CDR3 DNA reads TGTGCCAGCAGCCAAGTGGTGGAGTTGGCAGATACGCAGTATTTT. Amino acids: CASSQVVELADTQYF.